These 5 T cell receptor beta chains were sequenced from one sample in a study. TCRdb re-analysed the RT-PCR reads in MiXCR, keeping a single row per CDR3 protein. The repertoire includes fewer than 800,000 distinct CDR3 sequences, 12% to 15% of them detected once, and roughly 3.9% sits in the top ten. The sequenced sample consisted of memory CD4+ T cells from blood. The receptors come from a female donor in good health, serving as a healthy control.

A few counts support this clonotype. The chain recombines TRBV5-1 with TRBJ2-1; 11 bases map to TRBD2. Germline assignment: CDR1 SGHRS and CDR2 YFSETQ. This CDR3 spans 17 amino acids. Trimming cost V 0 bases and J 8 bases; bases outside gene matches: 10. The CDR3 reads CASSLGLAGTFDDEQFF. The CDR3, as DNA: TGCGCCAGCAGCTTGGGACTAGCGGGGACGTTTGACGATGAGCAGTTCTTC.

In this sample, this clonotype turned up a few times. The chain carries TRBV28 and TRBJ2-3, with a possible D match to TRBD2 (6 bases). Between the trimmed V and J ends, which lost 2 bases and 7 bases, there was a span of 16 bases. The germline V gene encodes CDR1 MDHEN and CDR2 SYDVKM. This CDR3 comprises 15 residues. In nucleotides, the CDR3 is TGTGCCAGCAGTTTAGGCCGGGTGGGACTGAATACGCAGTATTTT. Encoded protein: CASSLGRVGLNTQYF.

J is TRBJ1-1 and V is TRBV9; possible D gene TRBD1, 5 bases. Germline lookup yields CDR1 SGDLS and CDR2 YYNGEE. This CDR3 spans 14 amino acids. The germline V and J ends were trimmed by 4 bases and 3 bases, with 13 bases remaining between them. CDR3 nucleotides: TGTGCCAGCAGCCCTCGGGGGATGGACACTGAAGCTTTCTTT. This encodes CASSPRGMDTEAFF.

The gene calls are TRBV19 and TRBJ2-5, with D possibly matching TRBD1 (6 bases). Deletions cut 1 base from V and 3 bases from J, with 6 bases between. The CDR3 has 13 residues. Germline CDR1 and CDR2: LNHDA and SQIVND (reference sequence). DNA of the CDR3: TGTGCCAGTAGTATAGGGACAGAAGAGACCCAGTACTTC. Its translation is CASSIGTEETQYF. The full variable domain, with the rest looked up from reference TRBV19 and TRBJ2-5, is DGGITQSPKYLFRKEGQNVTLSCEQNLNHDAMYWYRQDPGQGLRLIYYSQIVNDFQKGDIAEGYSVSREKKESFPLTVTSAQKNPTAFYLCASSIGTEETQYFGPGTRLLVL.

This clonotype was detected a few times. The chain links TRBV20-1 to TRBJ2-1, with TRBD2 as a possible D gene (5 bases). Germline V lookup: CDR1 DFQATT, CDR2 SNEGSKA (reference sequence). The V and J ends lost 6 bases and 8 bases respectively, with 8 bases between them. This CDR3 contains 10 residues. As DNA, the CDR3 is TGCAGTGCGTTGAGGGATGAGCAGTTCTTC. Protein sequence: CSALRDEQFF.